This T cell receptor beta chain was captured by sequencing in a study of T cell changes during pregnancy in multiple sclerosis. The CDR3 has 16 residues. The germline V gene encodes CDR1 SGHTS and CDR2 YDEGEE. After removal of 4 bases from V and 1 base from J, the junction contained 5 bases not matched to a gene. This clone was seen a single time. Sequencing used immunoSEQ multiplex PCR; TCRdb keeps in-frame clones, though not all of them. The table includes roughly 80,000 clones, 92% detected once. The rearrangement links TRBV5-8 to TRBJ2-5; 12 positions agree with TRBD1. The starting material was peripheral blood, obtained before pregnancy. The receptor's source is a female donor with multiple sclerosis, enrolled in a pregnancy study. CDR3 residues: CASSRGQGAPQETQYF. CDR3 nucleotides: TGTGCCAGCAGCCGGGGACAGGGGGCGCCCCAAGAGACCCAGTACTTC.